This T cell receptor beta chain was identified in a study of cytomegalovirus exposure and HLA in healthy donors. Notes on the study in general: Three CMV-associated chains were confirmed in vitro to be specific for CMV antigens.

CDR1 and CDR2 (germline): MDHEN, SYDVKM. V dropped 8 bases and J dropped 3; count of bases not matched to a gene: 13. This CDR3 is built from 17 residues. Remarks on this clone: Its antigen is undetermined.

PCR amplification relied on 60 Vbeta primers (plus 13 Jbeta primers). Generated by immunoSEQ multiplex PCR, the TCRdb table keeps only in-frame clones and is missing some. Of 150,000 to 200,000 clones in the sample, more than 70% were seen once. Sequencing was performed on PBMCs. The TCR was taken from a man younger than 35 in good health and CMV-seropositive. The rearrangement links TRBV28 to TRBJ2-7; 13 bases are a match to TRBD2. CDR3 amino acids: CASREGGTSGALYEQYF. CDR3 nucleotide sequence: TGTGCCAGCCGGGAAGGCGGGACTAGCGGGGCGCTCTACGAGCAGTACTTC.